The TCR beta chain described here comes from a study of T cells after posttransplantation cyclophosphamide. A marrow graft followed busulfan-fludarabine conditioning, with cyclophosphamide on days +3 and +4. Here immunoSEQ multiplex PCR was the method, and the copy in TCRdb shows in-frame clones only, minus some. In total the sample includes tens of thousands of clones, none of them seen once. The table lists this clone with many counts. This specimen consisted of PBMCs, obtained after allogeneic stem cell transplant with posttransplant cyclophosphamide. The TCR originated in a young adult male patient who received an allogeneic stem cell transplant from a related donor, was CMV-positive, and had no GVHD. T cells may partly derive from the graft donor.

In nucleotides, the CDR3 is TGTGCCAGTTCCTCCCAGGGATCCTATGGCTACACCTTC. Translating gives CASSSQGSYGYTF. The V gene is TRBV2, the J gene TRBJ1-2; a possible D gene is TRBD1 (5 bases). Germline CDR1 SNHLY, CDR2 FYNNEI. Trimming took off 9 bases at V and 4 bases at J, with 15 bases between the two ends. This CDR3 comprises 13 residues.